These 25 T cell receptor beta chains were sequenced from one sample in a study of cytomegalovirus exposure and HLA in healthy donors. The primer mix had 60 Vbeta and 13 Jbeta primers. Produced via immunoSEQ multiplex PCR; TCRdb's table is partial and in-frame only. The sample records 160,000 or so clones, roughly 82% being singletons. The sequencing input was PBMCs. The receptors were sampled from a man in his forties or fifties in good health and CMV-seropositive.

The chain uses TRBV6-6 and TRBJ2-7; 10 nucleotides agree with TRBD1. J gave up 2 bases and V 0 bases, and 4 bases lay outside the gene matches. CDR3 length: 16 residues. Per germline, CDR1 MNHNY and CDR2 SVGAGI (reference sequence). In DNA form, the CDR3 reads TGTGCCAGCAGTTACTCCCGGACAGGGGGAACCTACGAGCAGTACTTC. This gives the protein CASSYSRTGGTYEQYF.

The chain recombines TRBV7-2 with TRBJ1-1; D might be TRBD1 (5 bases). V was cut by 6 bases and J by 2 bases, with 13 bases left in between. The CDR3 is 14 amino acids. CDR1 and CDR2 (germline): SGHTA, FQGNSA. The CDR3 sequence is CASRRRGVNTEAFF. The CDR3 DNA follows: TGTGCCAGCAGAAGACGGGGGGTAAACACTGAAGCTTTCTTT. The whole variable domain, remainder taken from reference TRBV7-2 and TRBJ1-1, is GAGVSQSPSNKVTEKGKDVELRCDPISGHTALYWYRQSLGQGLEFLIYFQGNSAPDKSGLPSDRFSAERTGGSVSTLTIQRTQQEDSAVYLCASRRRGVNTEAFFGQGTRLTVV.

The gene calls are TRBV23-1 and TRBJ2-7, with TRBD1 matching over 9 bases. TRBV23-1 qualifies as an ORF whose function is uncertain. CDR3 length: 14 amino acids. V dropped 4 bases and J dropped 6; count of bases not matched to a gene: 7. The CDR3 protein is CASSPQGASGEQYF. Written as DNA, the CDR3 is TGCGCCAGCAGTCCACAGGGGGCGTCCGGCGAGCAGTACTTC.

For the CDR3, the DNA is TGTGCCAGTAGCCGAATTATCGGGAACGGGGAGCTGTTTTTT. Its protein is CASSRIIGNGELFF. The chain links TRBV19 to TRBJ2-2; maybe TRBD2 (5 bases). From germline, CDR1 is LNHDA and CDR2 SQIVND (reference sequence). The CDR3 covers 14 residues. V dropped 6 bases and J dropped 7 bases, with 15 bases sitting between them.

The chain has TRBV7-2 and TRBJ2-4, with a weak D call TRBD2 (5 bases). Germline V gene sequence: CDR1 SGHTA, CDR2 FQGNSA. V was pared by 1 base and J by 8 bases, with 12 bases between. The CDR3 sequence is 14 residues long. The CDR3 DNA reads as TGTGCCAGCAGCTTAGATGTCTCGGGGTACATTCAGTACTTC. It encodes CASSLDVSGYIQYF.

This rearrangement joins TRBV2 to TRBJ2-2; 13 bases are a match to TRBD2. CDR1 and CDR2 (germline): SNHLY, FYNNEI. V shed 7 bases, J shed 4 bases, and the junction held 3 bases outside the gene matches. CDR3 length: 15 residues. The CDR3 loop reads CASTRLAGGTGELFF. In nucleotides, the CDR3 is TGTGCCAGCACCAGACTAGCGGGGGGCACCGGGGAGCTGTTTTTT. The full variable domain, with the rest looked up from reference TRBV2 and TRBJ2-2, is EPEVTQTPSHQVTQMGQEVILRCVPISNHLYFYWYRQILGQKVEFLVSFYNNEISEKSEIFDDQFSVERPDGSNFTLKIRSTKLEDSAMYFCASTRLAGGTGELFFGEGSRLTVL.

The CDR3 DNA is TGTGCCAGCAGTCCCCAGACAGGGGGCAATCAGCCCCAGCATTTT. It codes for CASSPQTGGNQPQHF. V usage is TRBV28 and J usage is TRBJ1-5, with 8 bases fitting TRBD1. The CDR3 totals 15 residues. Germline CDR1 MDHEN, CDR2 SYDVKM. V was pared by 5 bases and J by 2 bases, with 5 bases of the junction left unmatched.

V usage is TRBV10-3 and J usage is TRBJ1-4, with 9 positions matching TRBD1. Trimming removed 4 bases from V and 5 bases from J; junction bases left unmatched: 2. Germline V gives CDR1 ENHRY, CDR2 SYGVKD. The CDR3 covers 14 residues. The CDR3 region is CAISGGQGNEKLFF. For the CDR3, the DNA is TGTGCCATCAGTGGAGGACAGGGGAATGAAAAACTGTTTTTT.

The gene calls are TRBV19 and TRBJ1-1; D unclear. This CDR3 is built from 12 residues. CDR1 is LNHDA, CDR2 SQIVND, per germline (reference sequence). V was pared by 3 bases and J by 3 bases, with 5 bases between. The CDR3 loop reads CASSIGYTEAFF. DNA of the CDR3: TGTGCCAGTAGTATCGGGTACACTGAAGCTTTCTTT.

This clone was detected only a few times. The chain employs TRBV7-9 and TRBJ2-3; 8 bases map to TRBD2. The CDR3 is 16 amino acids. J lost 2 bases, V lost 5 bases, and 9 bases had no gene match. From germline, CDR1 is SEHNR and CDR2 FQNEAQ (reference sequence). This CDR3 reads CASSRNSGADTDTQYF. In DNA, the CDR3 is TGTGCCAGCAGCCGAAATAGCGGGGCTGACACAGATACGCAGTATTTT.

The gene calls are TRBV6-1 and TRBJ1-5; D is ambiguous. The CDR3 has 13 residues. V was trimmed by 6 bases and J by 5 bases, leaving 11 bases between them. Germline V gives CDR1 MNHNS, CDR2 SASEGT. The CDR3: CASRRPQDQPQHF. CDR3 DNA: TGTGCCAGCAGGCGACCGCAGGATCAGCCCCAGCATTTT.

The V gene is TRBV4-3, the J gene TRBJ2-1; TRBD2 aligns across 12 bases. The junction had 12 bases not matched to a gene; V was cut back by 6 bases and J by 6 bases. The CDR3 extends over 17 amino acids. Germline CDR1 is LGHNA and CDR2 is YSLEER. The CDR3 coding sequence is TGCGCCAGCAGGCACAACCAAGGACTAGCGGGATCCAATGAGCAGTTCTTC. This gives the protein CASRHNQGLAGSNEQFF.

The genes are TRBV7-3 and TRBJ2-3; no reliable D call. V lost 1 base and J 5 bases, leaving 7 bases between the germline ends. Germline CDR1 SGHTA, CDR2 FQGTGA. The CDR3 has 13 residues. CDR3 nucleotide sequence: TGTGCCAGCAGCTTAAATAATAAAGATACGCAGTATTTT. This codes for CASSLNNKDTQYF.

This chain links TRBV30 with TRBJ2-7, with D possibly TRBD2 on 6 matching bases. There are 14 residues in the CDR3. CDR1 GTSNPN and CDR2 SVGIG come from the germline V gene (reference sequence). Trimming removed 2 bases at V and 6 bases at J, with 17 bases between. The CDR3 sequence is CAWSRTGVRSEQYF. The CDR3, as DNA: TGTGCCTGGAGTAGAACGGGAGTAAGATCCGAGCAGTACTTC.

V gene TRBV4-3 combines with J gene TRBJ1-1; D perhaps matches TRBD1 (6 bases). The germline gives CDR1 LGHNA, CDR2 YSLEER. This CDR3 has 14 residues. V was pared by 2 bases and J by 6 bases, with 13 bases between. CDR3 in DNA: TGCGCCAGCAGCCAAAAACTCAGGGGTTCTGAAGCTTTCTTT. This codes for CASSQKLRGSEAFF.

The rearrangement uses TRBV19 and TRBJ1-4; no clear D gene. Trimming removed 3 bases at V and 1 base at J, with 3 bases between. Germline V gene sequence: CDR1 LNHDA, CDR2 SQIVND (reference sequence). This CDR3 has 13 residues. The CDR3 reads CASSIRTNEKLFF. The CDR3 nucleotides read TGTGCCAGTAGTATCAGAACTAATGAAAAACTGTTTTTT.

The chain combines TRBV5-1 with TRBJ2-2; 7 bases line up with TRBD1. Trimming cost V 5 bases and J 3 bases; bases outside gene matches: 10. Germline V gene data show CDR1 as SGHRS and CDR2 as YFSETQ. CDR3 size: 16 residues. CDR3 bases: TGCGCCAGCAGGGAACAAGGGGGCGGTGACACCGGGGAGCTGTTTTTT. Translating it yields CASREQGGGDTGELFF.

J is TRBJ2-7 and V is TRBV9, with D unclear. From germline, CDR1 is SGDLS and CDR2 YYNGEE. CDR3 length equals 14 residues. Trimming took 4 bases from V and 6 from J, leaving 17 bases between them. This CDR3 reads CASSPVRQSSEQYF. CDR3 nucleotide sequence: TGTGCCAGCAGCCCAGTTAGGCAATCTAGCGAGCAGTACTTC.

The V call is TRBV28, the J call TRBJ2-3, with a possible D match to TRBD1 (7 bases). The germline V and J ends were trimmed by 7 bases and 6 bases, with 20 bases remaining between them. The CDR3 has 15 amino acids. CDR1 and CDR2 from the germline V gene are MDHEN and SYDVKM. CDR3 in DNA: TGTGCCAGCAACCAACTCCAGGGGGGCAGGGATACGCAGTATTTT. This codes for CASNQLQGGRDTQYF.

The gene calls are TRBV7-8 and TRBJ2-5, with TRBD2 identical over 8 bases. Germline CDR1 reads SGHVS; CDR2 reads FQNEAQ. CDR3 length: 15 residues. The ends lost 0 bases at V and 5 bases at J; junction bases unmatched: 5. The CDR3 region has the DNA TGTGCCAGCAGCTTAGCTAGCGGGATCTGGGAGACCCAGTACTTC. Its translation is CASSLASGIWETQYF.

The chain links TRBV19 to TRBJ2-7, with 7 bases lining up with TRBD1. V lost 4 bases and J lost 3; bases outside the gene matches: 9. Per germline, CDR1 LNHDA and CDR2 SQIVND (reference sequence). CDR3 length equals 15 residues. DNA of the CDR3: TGTGCCAGTAGTACTCACTTGGGACAGAACTACGAGCAGTACTTC. This encodes CASSTHLGQNYEQYF.

This rearrangement joins TRBV7-2 to TRBJ1-2; D remains unclear. This CDR3 contains 13 residues. V lost 3 bases and J 4 bases, leaving 9 bases between the germline ends. Germline V gene sequence: CDR1 SGHTA, CDR2 FQGNSA. As DNA, the CDR3 is TGTGCCAGCAGCTTTGGGTGGAGCTATGGCTACACCTTC. This sequence encodes CASSFGWSYGYTF.

The chain links TRBV2 to TRBJ2-2; TRBD1 is a possible D gene (5 bases). The length of the CDR3 is 14 residues. Deletions cut 1 base from V and 3 bases from J, with 6 bases between. Germline V CDR1 and CDR2: SNHLY, FYNNEI. The DNA of the CDR3 is TGTGCCAGCAGTGAAGGCAGGGACACCGGGGAGCTGTTTTTT. Protein product: CASSEGRDTGELFF.

Only one count was recorded for this clone. The V call is TRBV11-2, the J call TRBJ2-5, with D perhaps matching TRBD1 (6 bases). The V end was cut by 3 bases, the J end by 4 bases, with 12 bases between. The V gene's germline CDR1 is SGHAT and CDR2 FQNNGV. The CDR3 has 14 amino acids. In DNA, the CDR3 is TGTGCCAGCAGCTTCGCAGGGGTGCGAGAGACCCAGTACTTC. It translates to CASSFAGVRETQYF.

This sequence joins TRBV5-6 and TRBJ2-7, with 11 bases matching TRBD1. This CDR3 region has 16 residues. J was trimmed by 3 bases and V by 0 bases; bases with no gene match: 5. Germline CDR1 reads SGHDT; CDR2 reads YYEEEE. The CDR3 DNA follows: TGTGCCAGCAGCTTGGGATGGGACAGGGGGTTCTACGAGCAGTACTTC. This sequence encodes CASSLGWDRGFYEQYF.